Listed below are T cell receptor beta chains from one sample, sequenced in a study of T cells in Graves' hyperthyroidism and ophthalmopathy. TCRdb called the multiplex PCR reads again in MiXCR, with one record for every CDR3 protein. Here the sample spans 500,000 to 650,000 distinct CDR3 sequences, roughly 15% being singletons. The sequenced sample was blood. These receptors were taken from a woman between 50 and 59 years old with Graves' ophthalmopathy. Both conserved end residues are part of each CDR3.

>TRBJ2-7|TRBV3-1
CASSPTSGGVEQYF
>TRBJ1-5|TRBV20-1
CSATGPLRRPQHF
>TRBJ1-1|TRBV5-1
CASSLGAGSTEAFF
>TRBJ1-4|TRBV4-2
CASSQEGPQLNERLFF
>TRBJ2-7|TRBV28
CASSFPSEQYF
>TRBJ1-1|TRBV6-1
CASSRRDRGMNTEAFF
>TRBJ2-5|TRBV6-1
CASRIIGQGKYF
>TRBJ2-1|TRBV10-2
CASTKTSGRVGNEQFF
>TRBJ1-6|TRBV12-5
CASGFRGQGSPLHF
>TRBJ2-1|TRBV15
CATGKTIPYNEQFF
>TRBJ2-2|TRBV15
CATSREGTGELFF
>TRBJ2-7|TRBV7-2
CASSLEGLDLYEQYF
>TRBJ2-1|TRBV20-1
CSARDLLTIPGDEQFF
>TRBJ1-2|TRBV3-1
CASSQDGARGYTF
>TRBJ2-5|TRBV6-2/TRBV6-3
CASSYFSGAAPKTQETQYF
>TRBJ2-3|TRBV7-3
CASSTQGTDTQYF
>TRBJ2-5|TRBV18
CASSPDRVKETQYF
>TRBJ2-2|TRBV7-9
CASSLGQSNTGELFF
>TRBJ1-5|TRBV11-2
CASSPGQGGNQPQHF
>TRBJ2-3|TRBV7-9
CASSLGQGADTQYF
>TRBJ2-1|TRBV20-1
CSVRGPGGRSNEQFF
>TRBJ2-3|TRBV2
CASSEGLAGVNTDTQYF
>TRBJ2-1|TRBV7-9
CASSPRTSGRAYNEQFF
>TRBJ2-1|TRBV30
CAWSVLISRGEQFF
>TRBJ1-1|TRBV7-8
CASSRLSRGGNTEAFF
>TRBJ2-7|TRBV7-3
CASSLKRRDSGGGYEQYF
>TRBJ2-1|TRBV7-2
CASSLQSGRAVGNEQFF
>TRBJ2-7|TRBV6-1
CASSYGTSGRYEQYF
>TRBJ2-1|TRBV24-1
CATSDLSTPHNEQFF